The rows below give T cell receptor beta chains drawn from one sample of a study of blood T cell repertoires in COVID-19. Here immunoSEQ multiplex PCR was the method, and the copy in TCRdb shows in-frame clones only, minus some. Of fewer than 200,000 clones listed, around 89% are singletons. The sequencing sample was made of peripheral blood. The source of these receptors is a man aged 60-69 years with acute or convalescent COVID-19. CDR3s include the opening cysteine and the closing phenylalanine or tryptophan. Each record gives: J gene, V gene, clone size, D gene, CDR3 protein, CDR3 DNA. A D gene is named only where the DNA matches it firmly. Expanded clones get a size class; other rows say once, few or many, or leave the size out.

>TRBJ1-1|TRBV12-5|.|TRBD1
CASGSGQGGITEAFF
TGTGCTAGTGGTTCCGGACAGGGAGGAATTACTGAAGCTTTCTTT
>TRBJ2-5|TRBV24-1|.|TRBD2
CATSDSGLAVQETQYF
TGTGCCACCAGTGATTCGGGACTAGCGGTGCAAGAGACCCAGTACTTC
>TRBJ1-4|TRBV30|.|TRBD1
CAWSTTGGERRHKLFF
TGTGCCTGGAGTACGACAGGGGGTGAACGACGTCACAAACTGTTTTTT
>TRBJ2-2|TRBV30|.|.
CAWSVGTTLAGELFF
TGTGCCTGGAGTGTAGGGACAACATTAGCCGGGGAGCTGTTTTTT
>TRBJ2-2|TRBV9|.|.
CASSVDPRAGELFF
TGTGCCAGCAGCGTAGACCCCAGGGCCGGGGAGCTGTTTTTT
>TRBJ2-2|TRBV7-9|.|TRBD1
CASSRFPGQENTGELFF
TGTGCCAGCAGCCGATTCCCGGGACAGGAGAACACCGGGGAGCTGTTTTTT
>TRBJ1-6|TRBV7-9|once|TRBD1
CASSVGQENYNSPLHF
TGTGCCAGCAGCGTGGGACAGGAGAACTATAATTCACCCCTCCACTTT
>TRBJ1-1|TRBV9|.|.
CASSVGVMNTEAFF
TGTGCCAGCAGCGTCGGGGTCATGAACACTGAAGCTTTCTTT
>TRBJ2-5|TRBV7-3|.|TRBD2
CASSSGLAGEGETQYF
TGTGCCAGCAGTTCCGGACTAGCGGGAGAGGGAGAGACCCAGTACTTC
>TRBJ1-5|TRBV18|.|.
CASSPSGGGSNQPQHF
TGTGCCAGCTCACCATCCGGGGGAGGTAGCAATCAGCCCCAGCATTTT
>TRBJ1-1|TRBV7-2|.|TRBD1
CASSPGTGGTEAFF
TGTGCCAGCAGCCCCGGGACAGGGGGTACTGAAGCTTTCTTT
>TRBJ2-1|TRBV2|once|.
CAGDSYNEQFF
TGTGCCGGCGACAGCTACAATGAGCAGTTCTTC
>TRBJ1-5|TRBV24-1|.|.
CATSDSLDNNNQPQHF
TGTGCCACCAGTGATTCCCTCGATAACAACAATCAGCCCCAGCATTTT
>TRBJ2-1|TRBV10-1|.|.
CASRMDSNGEQFF
TGCGCCAGCAGGATGGACAGTAATGGGGAGCAGTTCTTC
>TRBJ2-2|TRBV19|.|.
CASSPTGANTGELFF
TGTGCCAGTAGTCCGACAGGCGCGAACACCGGGGAGCTGTTTTTT
>TRBJ2-1|TRBV6-2/TRBV6-3|.|.
CASSRGYSYNEQFF
TGTGCCAGCAGTCGCGGGTACTCCTACAATGAGCAGTTCTTC
>TRBJ2-3|TRBV5-6|.|.
CASSPSRDTQYF
TGTGCCAGCAGCCCAAGCCGGGATACGCAGTATTTT
>TRBJ1-2|TRBV6-5|.|.
CASSFRQVNYGYTF
TGTGCCAGCAGTTTCCGACAGGTCAACTATGGCTACACCTTC
>TRBJ2-3|TRBV24-1|.|.
CATSEQGITDTQYF
TGTGCCACCAGTGAACAGGGAATAACAGATACGCAGTATTTT
>TRBJ1-1|TRBV9|.|.
CASSVAGSLNTEAFF
TGTGCCAGCAGCGTAGCTGGCTCCCTGAACACTGAAGCTTTCTTT
>TRBJ1-6|TRBV4-1|.|.
CASSQPTGRAVSPLHF
TGCGCCAGCAGCCAACCGACAGGCAGGGCAGTATCACCCCTCCACTTT
>TRBJ2-7|TRBV11-2|.|TRBD2
CASSLVLAGAYEQYF
TGTGCCAGCAGCTTAGTCCTAGCGGGAGCCTACGAGCAGTACTTC
>TRBJ1-2|TRBV28|.|.
CASSPPGSLSYGYTF
TGTGCCAGCAGTCCTCCAGGGTCTTTATCCTATGGCTACACCTTC
>TRBJ2-3|TRBV7-6|.|.
CASSLMDRITDTQYF
TGTGCCAGCAGCTTAATGGACAGAATCACAGATACGCAGTATTTT
>TRBJ2-3|TRBV6-2/TRBV6-3|.|TRBD2
CASSYPSRSGTSGSTDTQYF
TGTGCCAGCAGTTACCCTTCGAGATCCGGGACTAGCGGGAGCACAGATACGCAGTATTTT
>TRBJ1-2|TRBV3-1/TRBV3-2|.|.
CASSPGGFRGYTF
TGTGCCAGCAGCCCCGGGGGGTTCCGGGGCTACACCTTC
>TRBJ1-5|TRBV19|.|.
CASSIWVRGNQPQHF
TGTGCCAGTAGTATTTGGGTGAGGGGCAATCAGCCCCAGCATTTT
>TRBJ2-2|TRBV7-9|.|TRBD2
CASVAGANTGELFF
TGTGCCAGCGTAGCGGGGGCCAACACCGGGGAGCTGTTTTTT
>TRBJ1-5|TRBV19|.|.
CASSAISNQPQHF
TGTGCCAGTAGTGCGATTAGCAATCAGCCCCAGCATTTT
>TRBJ2-2|TRBV30|once|.
CAWSVSLNTGELFF
TGTGCCTGGAGTGTATCTTTGAACACCGGGGAGCTGTTTTTT
>TRBJ2-4|TRBV18|.|.
CASSPTGAKNIQYF
TGTGCCAGCTCACCGACGGGGGCCAAAAACATTCAGTACTTC
>TRBJ1-5|TRBV19|once|TRBD1
CASSKGTGRDQPQHF
TGTGCCAGTAGTAAAGGGACAGGGAGGGATCAGCCCCAGCATTTT
>TRBJ1-4|TRBV18|once|TRBD1
CASSADRVEKLFF
TGTGCCAGCTCAGCCGACAGGGTTGAAAAACTGTTTTTT
>TRBJ2-3|TRBV3-1/TRBV3-2|few|.
CASSQGLSTDTQYF
TGTGCCAGCAGCCAAGGACTATCCACAGATACGCAGTATTTT